This T cell receptor (beta chain) was documented in a study of regulatory T cells in long-lasting Graves disease (dated by TCRdb to the early 2020s). Some background on the complete study: Patients with newly diagnosed Graves' disease had been on antithyroid drugs for under 3 months. A total of roughly 33 samples underwent TCR sequencing: about 13 from persistent and roughly 20 from newly diagnosed Graves' disease patients. The study was registered as a clinical trial and conducted in China. Patients with persistent Graves' disease were compared with patients with newly diagnosed Graves' disease using TCR sequencing and RNA sequencing of peripheral blood. Paper-wide results and their limitations: Persistent disease showed preferential use of TRBV28, TRBJ1-2 and TRBJ2-5, whereas newly diagnosed disease favored TRBV20-1 and TRBJ2-1. Sequencing and analysis were limited to the TCR beta chain. The small sample size was acknowledged by the authors as a limitation that may reduce accuracy. More public clonotypes were shared among persistent patients (under 3,000) than among newly diagnosed patients (more than 900). Lower TCR Shannon entropy and fewer highly expanded clones were observed in persistent Graves' disease patients than in newly diagnosed patients, which suggested clonal expansion. Because the primary lesion, thyroid tissue, could not be accessed, the study looked at peripheral blood alone.

The CDR3 spans 15 residues, from the cysteine through the phenylalanine. The entry retains the CDR3 DNA only, 45 bases that are in frame from base 1. CDR1 and CDR2 are read off the germline V gene (reference sequence) as LNHDA and SQIVND. V was cut back by 5 bases and J by 2 bases, leaving a gap of 16 bases between them. The library was built by means of multiplex PCR. The sample was run on an Illumina HiSeq 4000. iRepertoire HTBI primers and Arm-PCR amplification of CDR3 regions were used to construct TCR beta libraries. PCR products were gel purified before sequencing. The paper's processing steps were these. Gene usage analysis of CDR3 amino acid clonotypes used the roughly 62 TRBV and about 13 TRBJ segments found across samples. COPE and FqMerger were used to merge filtered high-quality paired reads into contigs. Contigs were aligned with BLAST to IMGT TRBV, TRBD and TRBJ reference genes, and CDR3 was defined per IMGT. Highly expanded clones were defined as clonotypes with a frequency above 0.1%. Shannon entropy was used to measure repertoire diversity, and the Gini coefficient was used to measure V-J evenness. A clonotype found in more than one individual was treated as public. In TCRdb, the public reads were trimmed at Q25 with fastp and aligned with MiXCR, with productive beta chains retained. For every CDR3 protein sequence, its rows merge into one entry that carries the most common genes and DNA. V and J calls and clone size were set by TCRdb, not the authors. The sample profile shows roughly 220,000 distinct CDR3 sequences; about 16% of them were found once. The ten largest account for 22% of the sample.

In this sample, this clonotype turned up many times. Its recognized antigen is unknown. No much larger clone is present one base from it, and per-base qualities are unavailable. The time point label, as the study defines it: newly diagnosed GD, antithyroid drugs for less than 3 months. RNA was extracted from PBMCs in TRIzol for both TCR sequencing and RNA sequencing. The diagnosis of Graves' disease was made according to American Thyroid Association guidelines. The patients came from an endocrinology department in Xi'an, China. Each patient gave approximately 9 milliliters of peripheral blood, collected in an EDTA anticoagulant tube. Ficoll Paque Plus density gradient separation was used to isolate PBMCs, and no further T cell sorting was performed. An Agilent 2100 Bioanalyzer and agarose gel were used to check RNA quality, while a NanoDrop 2000 measured RNA concentration.

Specimen: peripheral blood mononuclear cells (PBMCs), collected at new diagnosis, from a patient treated with antithyroid drugs. The chain joins TRBV19 to TRBJ2-7, with the D gene call left open. This TCR derives from a female donor with Graves disease. The base sequence is TGTGCCAGTAGTGCCTCTCTAGACCCGACCTACGAGCAGTACTTC. It is translated as CASSASLDPTYEQYF.